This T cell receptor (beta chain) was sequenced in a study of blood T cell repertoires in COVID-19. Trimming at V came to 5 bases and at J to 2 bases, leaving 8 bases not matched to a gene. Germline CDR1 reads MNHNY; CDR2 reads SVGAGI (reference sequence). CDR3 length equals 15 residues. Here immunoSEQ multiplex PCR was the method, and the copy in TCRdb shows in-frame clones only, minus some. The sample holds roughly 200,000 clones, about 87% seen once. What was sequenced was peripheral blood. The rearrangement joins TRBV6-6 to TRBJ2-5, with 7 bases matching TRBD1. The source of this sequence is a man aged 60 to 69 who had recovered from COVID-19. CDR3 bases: TGTGCCAGCAGTCCCACGGGACAGACACAAGAGACCCAGTACTTC. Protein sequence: CASSPTGQTQETQYF.